Reported below is one T cell receptor beta chain. No antigen is known for it. These data are taken from a study of T cell responses to AZD1222 COVID-19 vaccine. Overall study context: The study pooled second doses at about 4 or about 12 weeks. Study findings and constraints: Clonal diversity may have been underestimated in mostly white British donors. Baseline seropositivity occurred in only a handful of AZD1222 recipients.

Method: immunoSEQ multiplex PCR; TCRdb's copy keeps in-frame clones and lacks some. The sample gives some 120,000 clones, about nine tenths of which show up once; more than 6% is in the top ten. This CDR3 spans 16 amino acids. Trimming shortened V by 2 bases and J by 0 bases, and 15 bases separated the two germline ends. Germline lookup yields CDR1 SGHDT and CDR2 YYEEEE. The TCR was taken from an adult in good health. The sequenced sample was peripheral blood, obtained on day 0 of AZD1222 vaccination. The chain employs TRBV5-6 and TRBJ2-7, with D possibly matching TRBD2 (5 bases). The CDR3 nucleotides are TGTGCCAGCAGCTTCTTCCGGGGTTTAGCCTCCTACGAGCAGTACTTC. Residues: CASSFFRGLASYEQYF.